The rows below give T cell receptor beta chains drawn from one sample of a study of T cells expressing NK-cell markers. TCRdb re-called the 5' RACE reads and gives one entry per CDR3 protein, without DNA. In total, the table holds 130,000 to 150,000 distinct CDR3 sequences. The sequencing sample was made of blood T cells: a sorted CD56 or NKG2C T cell subset, CD4+ or CD8+ T cells, or bulk PBMC T cells (not recorded which). These receptors were collected from a man between 18 and 35 years old in good health. CDR3s include the opening cysteine and the closing phenylalanine or tryptophan.

j_gene: TRBJ2-7
v_gene: TRBV18
CDR3aa: CASSPSGQKYEQYF

j_gene: TRBJ2-2
v_gene: TRBV28
CDR3aa: CASSVSRTSGELFF

j_gene: TRBJ1-2
v_gene: TRBV10-3
CDR3aa: CAIFEQVGNGYTF

j_gene: TRBJ1-3
v_gene: TRBV9
CDR3aa: CASSEGSSGNTIYF

j_gene: TRBJ2-1
v_gene: TRBV20-1
CDR3aa: CSATDYNEQFF

j_gene: TRBJ2-2
v_gene: TRBV6-5
CDR3aa: CASSYYRGIDNTGELFF

j_gene: TRBJ2-5
v_gene: TRBV11-2
CDR3aa: CASSSHKLANQETQYF

j_gene: TRBJ2-2
v_gene: TRBV29-1
CDR3aa: CSVVGTLGELFF

j_gene: TRBJ1-1
v_gene: TRBV14
CDR3aa: CASSHGPILGNTEAFF

j_gene: TRBJ2-2
v_gene: TRBV20-1
CDR3aa: CSLQRPATGELFF

j_gene: TRBJ2-5
v_gene: TRBV29-1
CDR3aa: CSVPLTIFETQYF

j_gene: TRBJ2-7
v_gene: TRBV10-3
CDR3aa: CAIRETGGTYEQYF

j_gene: TRBJ1-3
v_gene: TRBV3-1
CDR3aa: CASSQDSNGSSGNTIYF

j_gene: TRBJ2-4
v_gene: TRBV7-2
CDR3aa: CASSLIGQDIQYF

j_gene: TRBJ2-7
v_gene: TRBV28
CDR3aa: CASSTGTSFYEQYF

j_gene: TRBJ2-1
v_gene: TRBV5-5
CDR3aa: CASSLGSGGRDSEQFF

j_gene: TRBJ2-3
v_gene: TRBV29-1
CDR3aa: CSVEPWTSGRATDTQYF

j_gene: TRBJ2-2
v_gene: TRBV11-2
CDR3aa: CASSLESLAAWSGELFF

j_gene: TRBJ2-3
v_gene: TRBV12-2
CDR3aa: CASRPAGRGTDTQYF

j_gene: TRBJ2-3
v_gene: TRBV12-3/TRBV12-4
CDR3aa: CASSLGTSGVTQYF

j_gene: TRBJ2-1
v_gene: TRBV19
CDR3aa: CASSVGGYNEQFF

j_gene: TRBJ2-3
v_gene: TRBV11-2
CDR3aa: CASRALAGSTDTQYF

j_gene: TRBJ2-5
v_gene: TRBV18
CDR3aa: CASSPPDRGQETQYF

j_gene: TRBJ2-6
v_gene: TRBV6-5
CDR3aa: CASSYSVSGANVLTF

j_gene: TRBJ1-1
v_gene: TRBV4-1
CDR3aa: CASSQGQGLNTEAFF

j_gene: TRBJ2-6
v_gene: TRBV5-6
CDR3aa: CASSPGSTGANVLTF

j_gene: TRBJ2-5
v_gene: TRBV3-1
CDR3aa: CASSQGVFSQETQYF

j_gene: TRBJ1-5
v_gene: TRBV6-2/TRBV6-3
CDR3aa: CASSYSKSGYNQPQHF

j_gene: TRBJ2-7
v_gene: TRBV7-8
CDR3aa: CASSLGFATSEEQYF

j_gene: TRBJ2-1
v_gene: TRBV5-5
CDR3aa: CASSSPSGRLSSYNEQFF

j_gene: TRBJ2-5
v_gene: TRBV6-5
CDR3aa: CASSYSVAVGETQYF

j_gene: TRBJ2-1
v_gene: TRBV23-1
CDR3aa: CASSHYDRTFPNEQFF

j_gene: TRBJ2-7
v_gene: TRBV29-1
CDR3aa: CSVVGSGGTSGRYEQYF

j_gene: TRBJ2-5
v_gene: TRBV7-9
CDR3aa: CASSRQGALETQYF

j_gene: TRBJ2-1
v_gene: TRBV7-9
CDR3aa: CASSLLPGSNEQFF

j_gene: TRBJ2-1
v_gene: TRBV4-2
CDR3aa: CASSQGREVVIYNEQFF

j_gene: TRBJ1-5
v_gene: TRBV15
CDR3aa: CATSRAVPGFQPQHF

j_gene: TRBJ2-3
v_gene: TRBV10-3
CDR3aa: CATREIARSGTFTDTQYF

j_gene: TRBJ2-1
v_gene: TRBV7-8
CDR3aa: CASSSPTRGYNEQFF

j_gene: TRBJ2-1
v_gene: TRBV11-2
CDR3aa: CASRPAFGDRDYNEQFF

j_gene: TRBJ2-7
v_gene: TRBV7-8
CDR3aa: CASSLGLAGGEQYF